What follows are 5 T cell receptor beta chains derived from one specimen sequenced in a study of blood T cell repertoires in COVID-19. The method was immunoSEQ multiplex PCR; TCRdb's version includes in-frame clones alone and lacks a portion of them. The table includes 60,000 to 95,000 clones, around nine tenths detected once. The sequenced material came from peripheral blood. The receptors derive from a woman aged 80 or over with active or convalescent COVID-19.

In this sample, this clone turned up a few times. The chain has TRBV7-2 and TRBJ2-7; 10 nucleotides agree with TRBD2. Germline V gives CDR1 SGHTA, CDR2 FQGNSA. The J segment lost 1 base and the V segment lost 6 bases, leaving 3 bases of the junction unmatched. This CDR3 is built from 14 residues. CDR3 amino acids: CASRQAGGSYEQYF. CDR3 coding DNA: TGTGCCAGCAGGCAAGCGGGGGGGTCCTACGAGCAGTACTTC.

The chain joins TRBV7-2 to TRBJ1-2; D not resolved. Deletions cut 5 bases from V and 2 bases from J, with 9 bases between. Per the germline V gene, CDR1 is SGHTA and CDR2 is FQGNSA. The CDR3 loop spans 13 amino acids. Here the CDR3 reads CASSPRGNYGYTF. CDR3 DNA: TGTGCCAGCAGCCCCCGAGGGAACTATGGCTACACCTTC.

This sequence joins TRBV4-1 and TRBJ2-2; 7 bases agree with TRBD1. CDR1 MGHRA and CDR2 YSYEKL come from the germline V gene. V was pared by 4 bases and J by 5 bases, with 7 bases of the junction left unmatched. The CDR3 covers 15 residues. The CDR3 sequence: CASSRPDRETGELFF. The CDR3 DNA is TGCGCCAGCAGCCGCCCCGACAGGGAAACCGGGGAGCTGTTTTTT.

This rearrangement joins TRBV29-1 to TRBJ1-1, with TRBD1 identical over 7 bases. V lost 4 bases, J lost 1 base, and 6 bases stayed unmatched. From germline, CDR1 is SQVTM and CDR2 ANQGSEA. This CDR3 spans 14 amino acids. CDR3 sequence: CSVATGKANTEAFF. The CDR3 DNA reads TGCAGCGTTGCGACAGGGAAGGCGAACACTGAAGCTTTCTTT.

This chain joins TRBV2 and TRBJ1-2; 7 bases line up with TRBD1. Germline V lookup: CDR1 SNHLY, CDR2 FYNNEI. The V segment lost 6 bases and the J segment 2 bases; nucleotides outside the gene matches: 6. This CDR3 is built from 14 residues. CDR3 protein: CASSDRVVNYGYTF. The CDR3 DNA is TGTGCCAGCAGCGACAGGGTTGTAAACTATGGCTACACCTTC.